The rows below give T cell receptor beta chains drawn from one sample of a study of blood T cell repertoires in COVID-19. Sequencing was performed with immunoSEQ multiplex PCR; in TCRdb, only in-frame clones are kept and a portion is missing. The sample records 150,000 to 200,000 clones, more than 80% being singletons. The sequenced sample consisted of PBMCs or T cells enriched from blood (not recorded which). Every receptor here comes from a man aged 45-65 years who had recovered from COVID-19. Each CDR3 is given with its conserved first and last residue. A D gene is named only where the DNA matches it firmly. Where a row states a size, it is once, few, many or the class of an expanded clone; other rows omit it.

J,D,size,V,CDR3,DNA
TRBJ1-1,TRBD1,.,TRBV13,CASSTRQGYTEAFF,TGTGCCAGCAGCACCCGACAGGGATATACTGAAGCTTTCTTT
TRBJ2-7,.,.,TRBV5-1,CASSLDPRPMYEQYF,TGCGCCAGCAGCTTGGATCCTAGACCAATGTACGAGCAGTACTTC
TRBJ1-5,.,.,TRBV27,CASSPRGVSLYSNQPQHF,TGTGCCAGCAGTCCCCGTGGTGTTAGTCTATATAGCAATCAGCCCCAGCATTTT
TRBJ2-7,.,.,TRBV5-1,CASSSGSPPYEQYF,TGCGCCAGCAGCTCGGGGTCCCCCCCCTACGAGCAGTACTTC
TRBJ1-3,.,once,TRBV18,CASSPREVSGNTIYF,TGTGCCAGCTCACCGAGGGAGGTCTCTGGAAACACCATATATTTT
TRBJ1-6,.,.,TRBV5-1,CASSLAGIGNSPLHF,TGCGCCAGCAGCTTGGCGGGTATCGGAAATTCACCCCTCCACTTT
TRBJ2-7,TRBD1,once,TRBV9,CASSAQDRGLYEQYF,TGTGCCAGCAGCGCCCAGGACAGGGGGCTGTACGAGCAGTACTTC
TRBJ2-1,TRBD2,once,TRBV18,CASSPWAGEYNEQFF,TGTGCCAGCTCACCCTGGGCGGGGGAGTACAATGAGCAGTTCTTC
TRBJ1-5,.,.,TRBV10-3,CAISESKGSASITRGLSNQPQHF,TGTGCCATCAGTGAGTCGAAAGGGTCAGCCTCGATCACCAGGGGTTTGAGCAATCAGCCCCAGCATTTT
TRBJ2-1,.,.,TRBV14,CASSQSVAGIGEQFF,TGTGCCAGCAGCCAATCCGTCGCGGGGATTGGTGAGCAGTTCTTC
TRBJ2-5,.,.,TRBV20-1,CSASRQTQYF,TGCAGTGCTAGCCGTCAGACCCAGTACTTC